This T cell receptor (beta chain) was sequenced during a study of blood T cell repertoires in COVID-19. Overall study context: The United States, Italy and Spain supplied acute and convalescent COVID-19 samples. The cDNA or gDNA used as material had been derived from T cells, B-cell-depleted T cells, or PBMCs.

Trimming removed 0 bases at V and 5 bases at J, with 11 bases between. The CDR3 runs 14 residues. Germline V CDR1 and CDR2: LNHNV, YYDKDF (reference sequence). As originally analysed: Using reference gene primer amplification, nucleated cell counts were estimated. Assay used: immunoSEQ multiplex PCR; TCRdb lists only in-frame clones, some missing. The DNA gave D and trimming, while V, J and clone size come from that table. Counted here are more than 150,000 clones, 85% to 90% occurring once; the ten biggest clones make up around 20%. The sequenced sample consisted of peripheral blood. This TCR was recovered from a man between 65 and 85 years old with active or convalescent COVID-19. The gene calls are TRBV15 and TRBJ2-7, with a weak D call TRBD1 (5 bases). In DNA, the CDR3 is TGTGCCACCAGCAGAGACAGGGAATTCCACGAGCAGTACTTC. Encoded protein: CATSRDREFHEQYF.